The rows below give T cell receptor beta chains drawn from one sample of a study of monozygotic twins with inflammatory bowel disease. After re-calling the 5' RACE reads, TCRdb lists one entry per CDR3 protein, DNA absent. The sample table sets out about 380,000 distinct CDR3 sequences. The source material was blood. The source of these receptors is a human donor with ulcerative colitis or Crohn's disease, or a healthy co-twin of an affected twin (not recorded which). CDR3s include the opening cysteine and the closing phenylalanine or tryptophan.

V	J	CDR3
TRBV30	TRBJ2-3	CAWSVGTTSTDTQYF
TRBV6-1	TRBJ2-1	CASNVDRGPYNEQFF
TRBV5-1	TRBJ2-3	CASSGVLGTDTQYF
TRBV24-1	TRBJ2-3	CATSRSAGTDTQYF
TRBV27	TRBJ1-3	CASSFKGVGNTIYF
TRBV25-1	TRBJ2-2	CASSKVANTGELFF
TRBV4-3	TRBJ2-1	CASSQDAAGQGWSGNEQFF
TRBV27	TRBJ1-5	CASSLSAGLGNQPQHF
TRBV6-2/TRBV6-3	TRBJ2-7	CASRPPGPSYEQYF
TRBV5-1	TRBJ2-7	CASSYQGQGYEQYF
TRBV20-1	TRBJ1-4	CSARRAGDEKLFFF
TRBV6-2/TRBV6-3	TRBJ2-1	CASSYLEGRDRSNEQFF
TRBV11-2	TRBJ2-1	CASSLISSGGASYNEQFF
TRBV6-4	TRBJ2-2	CASSDSKGRSGRELFF
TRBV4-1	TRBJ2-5	CASSQDLLVLGTQYF
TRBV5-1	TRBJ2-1	CASSLAGTSEYNEQFF
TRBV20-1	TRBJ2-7	CSATFLITGSEQYF